The 15 T cell receptor beta chains given below trace back to one sample, sequenced in a study of blood T cell repertoires in COVID-19. Assay: immunoSEQ multiplex PCR; the TCRdb copy retains only in-frame clones and omits some. The table records roughly 380,000 clones, 70% to 90% of them present only once. The sample taken for sequencing was peripheral blood. The receptors stem from a woman aged 40 to 50 with COVID-19, enrolled during active disease.

In this sample, this clone turned up a few times. Other DNA variants within this sample encode the same CDR3. The V and J genes are TRBV18 and TRBJ1-6; 8 positions agree with TRBD1. Trimming took 3 bases from V and 7 from J; bases not matched to a gene: 5. Per germline, CDR1 KGHSH and CDR2 LQKENI. The CDR3 is 15 residues long. The CDR3 is CASSPGQGGNSPLHF. The CDR3 region has the DNA TGTGCCAGCTCACCCGGACAGGGCGGGAATTCACCCCTCCACTTT.

The gene calls are TRBV18 and TRBJ2-7; 7 bases are a match to TRBD1. Unmatched junction bases numbered 8, after V lost 8 bases and J lost 1 base. In germline, CDR1 is KGHSH, CDR2 LQKENI. The CDR3 runs to 14 residues. CDR3 region: CASEAGTVSYEQYF. CDR3 nucleotide sequence: TGTGCCAGCGAGGCAGGGACAGTATCCTACGAGCAGTACTTC.

The chain couples TRBV7-9 to TRBJ2-1; 11 bases map to TRBD2. Per germline, CDR1 SEHNR and CDR2 FQNEAQ (reference sequence). V was clipped by 1 base and J by 8 bases; unmatched bases: 10. The CDR3 length is 17 residues. CDR3 nucleotides: TGTGCCAGCAGCTTAGATTGGCGACTAGCGGGAATAGATGAGCAGTTCTTC. Amino acid sequence: CASSLDWRLAGIDEQFF.

J is TRBJ1-2 and V is TRBV24-1, with 10 bases fitting TRBD1. The CDR3 contains 14 residues. V was clipped by 7 bases and J by 8 bases; unmatched bases: 9. Per the germline V gene, CDR1 is KGHDR and CDR2 is SFDVKD. As DNA, the CDR3 is TGTGCCACCAGCTCCGGGACAGGGGCGGCGGGCTACACCTTC. Encoded protein: CATSSGTGAAGYTF.

The J gene is TRBJ1-2, the V gene TRBV7-9; 7 bases are a match to TRBD1. Germline lookup yields CDR1 SEHNR and CDR2 FQNEAQ (reference sequence). After removal of 4 bases from V and 8 bases from J, the junction contained 7 bases not matched to a gene. This CDR3 comprises 13 residues. CDR3 in DNA: TGTGCCAGCAGCTCTGGGACAGTTGGCGGCTACACCTTC. Protein: CASSSGTVGGYTF. Looking up the rest from reference TRBV7-9 and TRBJ1-2 gives the full variable domain: DTGVSQNPRHKITKRGQNVTFRCDPISEHNRLYWYRQTLGQGPEFLTYFQNEAQLEKSRLLSDRFSAERPKGSFSTLEIQRTEQGDSAMYLCASSSGTVGGYTFGSGTRLTVV.

The chain recombines TRBV6-5 with TRBJ1-2; 7 bases align to TRBD1. Looked up from germline, CDR1 is MNHEY and CDR2 is SVGAGI. The V and J ends lost 8 bases and 8 bases, in that order; junction bases with no gene match: 8. There are 12 residues in the CDR3. CDR3 in DNA: TGTGCCAGCTCTACAGGGGAACGAGGCTACACCTTC. It yields the protein CASSTGERGYTF.

This clone was seen a single time. CDR3 in DNA: TGTGCCAGCAGAAATGTACCCGGGACAGGCGAAAATAGCAATCAGCCCCAGCATTTT. This translates into CASRNVPGTGENSNQPQHF. This chain uses TRBV28 with TRBJ1-5, with 8 bases matching TRBD1. There are 19 residues in the CDR3. Germline V gene lookup returns CDR1 MDHEN and CDR2 SYDVKM. The J segment lost 0 bases and the V segment lost 6 bases, leaving 16 bases of the junction unmatched.

The gene calls are TRBV28 and TRBJ1-1; 7 bases match TRBD1. CDR3 length: 15 amino acids. The V and J ends lost 6 bases and 7 bases, in that order; junction bases with no gene match: 14. The V gene's germline CDR1 is MDHEN and CDR2 SYDVKM. CDR3 DNA: TGTGCCAGCAGCGCTGGGGATAGGGGGCATGGTGAAGCTTTCTTT. Encoded protein: CASSAGDRGHGEAFF.

V and J are TRBV4-2 and TRBJ2-7, with 10 bases aligning to TRBD1. V trimming: 1 base; J trimming: 3 bases; junction bases outside the gene matches: 18. The germline CDR1 and CDR2 sequences are LGHNA and YNFKEQ. This CDR3 has 20 residues. Here the CDR3 DNA reads TGTGCCAGCAGCCAAGGATATGGACAGGGGGGACGGAGGCTGTTCTACGAGCAGTACTTC. The encoded protein is CASSQGYGQGGRRLFYEQYF.

V gene TRBV6-6 combines with J gene TRBJ1-4; possible D gene TRBD1, 5 bases. The CDR3 totals 15 residues. Germline V CDR1 and CDR2: MNHNY, SVGAGI (reference sequence). The germline V and J ends were trimmed by 2 bases and 7 bases, with 14 bases remaining between them. The DNA for the CDR3 is TGTGCCAGCAGTTACGTAGGATCCGGGGGTGAAAAACTGTTTTTT. Its translation is CASSYVGSGGEKLFF.

The CDR3 is CASRPGEGRTKNIQYF. The CDR3 DNA reads as TGTGCCAGCAGGCCTGGGGAGGGTCGGACCAAAAACATTCAGTACTTC. The V and J genes are TRBV28 and TRBJ2-4; 7 bases are shared with TRBD2. Germline values: CDR1 MDHEN, CDR2 SYDVKM. J lost 2 bases, V lost 6 bases, and 10 bases had no gene match. This CDR3 region has 16 residues.

Written as DNA, the CDR3 is TGTGCCAGCTCACAAACGACAGACGAAAAACTGTTTTTT. This encodes CASSQTTDEKLFF. The J gene is TRBJ1-4, the V gene TRBV18, with TRBD1 as a possible D gene (5 bases). V shed 4 bases and J shed 8 bases, with 11 bases lying between them. The length of the CDR3 is 13 residues. CDR1 and CDR2 from the germline V gene are KGHSH and LQKENI.

This clone has just one count. The chain joins TRBV9 to TRBJ2-5, with a weak D call TRBD1 (5 bases). V gave up 3 bases and J gave up 4 bases, with 16 bases separating them. Germline assignment: CDR1 SGDLS and CDR2 YYNGEE. The CDR3 totals 15 residues. The CDR3 protein is CASSAHRVQGETQYF. The CDR3 region has the DNA TGTGCCAGCAGCGCCCACCGGGTCCAGGGAGAGACCCAGTACTTC. Full variable domain (outside the CDR3, taken from reference TRBV9 and TRBJ2-5): DSGVTQTPKHLITATGQRVTLRCSPRSGDLSVYWYQQSLDQGLQFLIQYYNGEERAKGNILERFSAQQFPDLHSELNLSSLELGDSALYFCASSAHRVQGETQYFGPGTRLLVL.

The chain uses TRBV29-1 and TRBJ2-3; 7 bases agree with TRBD1. Trimming cost V 7 bases and J 2 bases; bases outside gene matches: 12. This CDR3 has 15 amino acids. Germline V gives CDR1 SQVTM, CDR2 ANQGSEA. As DNA, the CDR3 is TGCAGCGCAGTGACAGGGAGTCGTTCCACAGATACGCAGTATTTT. Translating it yields CSAVTGSRSTDTQYF.

This chain connects TRBV19 to TRBJ1-2; 7 nucleotides agree with TRBD1. The CDR3 extends over 17 amino acids. Germline CDR1 is LNHDA and CDR2 is SQIVND (reference sequence). The V segment lost 5 bases and the J segment 8 bases; nucleotides outside the gene matches: 20. CDR3 residues: CASSSRTGQGIRTGYTF. Written as DNA, the CDR3 is TGTGCCAGTAGTTCCAGGACAGGCCAGGGGATAAGGACGGGCTACACCTTC. Supplemented by reference TRBV19 and TRBJ1-2, the full variable domain reads DGGITQSPKYLFRKEGQNVTLSCEQNLNHDAMYWYRQDPGQGLRLIYYSQIVNDFQKGDIAEGYSVSREKKESFPLTVTSAQKNPTAFYLCASSSRTGQGIRTGYTFGSGTRLTVV.